The clone carrying this T cell receptor (beta chain) was picked up a small number of times. What it recognizes is unknown. These data originate in a study of regulatory T cells in long-lasting Graves disease. This CDR3 comprises 15 residues. The germline V gene has CDR1 KGHDR and CDR2 SFDVKD. With 4 bases clipped from V and 2 bases from J, the junction kept 4 bases outside the gene matches. Study outcomes and limitations: Analysis covered peripheral blood alone, not thyroid tissue. Persistent Graves' patients showed less TCR diversity than newly diagnosed patients showed. Among samples with persistent disease, TRBV28, TRBJ1-2 and TRBJ2-5 were favored.

Time point here: newly diagnosed GD, antithyroid drugs for less than 3 months. Scientists built the TCR library using RNA that was extracted from PBMCs. Relying on iRepertoire HTBI primers and Arm-PCR of CDR3 regions, the team built TCR beta libraries. Each CDR3 protein is one row after TCRdb ran MiXCR on the multiplex PCR reads. Of 400,000 to 500,000 distinct CDR3 sequences in the sample, about a sixth were seen once. These sequences were also reported in another study, on T cells in Graves' hyperthyroidism and ophthalmopathy. From that paper: Uncontrolled infection, other autoimmune disease, pregnancy or lactation disqualified patients from enrolment.

Sample: peripheral blood mononuclear cells (PBMCs), taken at new diagnosis, from a patient treated with antithyroid drugs. The receptor was isolated from a woman in her 30s with Graves disease. V and J are TRBV24-1 and TRBJ1-5; 7 positions agree with TRBD1. CDR3 sequence: CATSDSTGGNQPQHF. CDR3 nucleotide sequence: TGTGCCACCAGTGACTCCACAGGGGGCAATCAGCCCCAGCATTTT.